The clone carrying this TCR beta chain came up a few times. Its antigen is currently unknown. TCRB transcripts that were expressed got sequenced, as all of the isolated RNA had been reverse transcribed. Method: immunoSEQ multiplex PCR; TCRdb's copy keeps in-frame clones and lacks some. This table holds 600,000 or so clones, about an eighth found once. These data come from a study of beta chain features in type 1 diabetes. The single heparinised draw taken from each donor contained about 110 mL of blood on average. By way of CD45RO/CCR7/CD25/CD127/CD95/CD27, the CD4+ regulatory, stem cell-like memory, central memory and naive cells were sorted. The CDR3 spans 14 residues. The germline CDR1 and CDR2 sequences are SGHDT and YYEEEE. With 6 bases clipped from V and 4 bases from J, the junction kept 8 bases outside the gene matches. Study observations and caveats: Sequencing the cDNA could make cells with high TCR expression show up more than they should. There was a moderate but significant shortening of TCRB CDR3s in all four CD4+ subsets of Type 1 diabetes patients. Naive, central memory and regulatory TCRB repertoires appeared more similar among patients than healthy donors.

The chain is built from TRBV5-6 and TRBJ2-3, with 7 bases lining up with TRBD1. The material sequenced was naive CD4+ T cells from blood. The receptor's source is a man aged 25-40 years with type 1 diabetes. The CDR3 here is CASNPGQDSDTQYF. The CDR3 DNA follows: TGTGCCAGCAACCCAGGACAGGACTCAGATACGCAGTATTTT.